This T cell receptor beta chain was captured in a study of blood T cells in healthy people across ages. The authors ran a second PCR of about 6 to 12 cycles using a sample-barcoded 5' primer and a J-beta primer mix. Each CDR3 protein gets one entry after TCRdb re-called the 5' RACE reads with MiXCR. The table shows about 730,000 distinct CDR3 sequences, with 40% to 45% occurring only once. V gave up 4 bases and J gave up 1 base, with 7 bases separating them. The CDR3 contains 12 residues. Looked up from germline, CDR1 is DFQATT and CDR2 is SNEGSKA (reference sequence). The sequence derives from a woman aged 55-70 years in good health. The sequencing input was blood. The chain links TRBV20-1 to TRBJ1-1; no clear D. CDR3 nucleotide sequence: TGCAGTGCTAATATTCCGAACACTGAAGCTTTCTTT. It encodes CSANIPNTEAFF.